The 28 T cell receptor beta chains presented below share a single source sample, sequenced in a study of T cells after yellow fever vaccination (dated by TCRdb to between 2019 and 2020). The library was obtained by 5' RACE. Sequenced using an Illumina HiSeq 2500. TCRdb reworked the public reads: Q25 trimming with fastp, MiXCR clone assembly, productive beta chains retained. Rows merge per CDR3 protein into single entries with the most common DNA and genes. The sample table holds about 400,000 distinct CDR3 sequences, of which 6.2% were seen once. Over 12% of the sample is held by the ten biggest clonotypes. The sample's treatment or condition label is to be understood as: live attenuated yellow fever vaccine strain. The specimen comprised PBMCs, sampled 5 days after the yellow fever booster vaccination. The receptors were sampled from a man aged 30 to 39 who received the YFV17D yellow fever vaccine.

This clonotype was seen many times. This chain connects TRBV4-3 to TRBJ1-2; D not certain. V was clipped by 4 bases and J by 4 bases, with 10 bases between them. Per germline, CDR1 LGHNA and CDR2 YSLEER. This CDR3 spans 13 amino acids. This chain's CDR3 is CASSPPGAYGYTF. The CDR3 DNA reads as TGCGCCAGCAGCCCTCCCGGAGCCTATGGCTACACCTTC.

This clonotype was counted at least ten times. The CDR3 nucleotides read TGCAGTGCTAGGACTAGAGGCGGGTTTGAGCAGTTCTTC. This sequence encodes CSARTRGGFEQFF. The chain employs TRBV20-1 and TRBJ2-1; tentatively, D is TRBD2 (6 bases). CDR1 and CDR2 from the germline V gene are DFQATT and SNEGSKA (reference sequence). This CDR3 comprises 13 residues. V lost 3 bases to trimming and J lost 9 bases, with 15 bases between them.

This clonotype came up many times. This chain's CDR3 is CASSQAKGVIYEQYF. DNA for the CDR3: TGCGCCAGCAGCCAAGCGAAGGGGGTTATCTACGAGCAGTACTTC. The gene calls are TRBV4-3 and TRBJ2-7; perhaps TRBD1 as D (6 bases). V lost 1 base and J 3 bases, leaving 13 bases between the germline ends. The CDR3 runs 15 residues. Germline V lookup: CDR1 LGHNA, CDR2 YSLEER.

In this sample, this clonotype turned up many times. The chain has TRBV5-1 and TRBJ2-5, with TRBD1 matching over 7 bases. In germline, CDR1 is SGHRS, CDR2 YFSETQ. This CDR3 region has 14 residues. The V segment lost 5 bases and the J segment 4 bases; nucleotides outside the gene matches: 8. CDR3 nucleotide sequence: TGCGCCAGCAGAGGGGGCCGTCGGAGAGAGACCCAGTACTTC. It encodes CASRGGRRRETQYF.

The V call is TRBV20-1, the J call TRBJ2-5; D uncertain. Germline V CDR1 and CDR2: DFQATT, SNEGSKA (reference sequence). V was shortened by 5 bases and J by 2 bases, with 15 bases between the two germline ends. This CDR3 region has 14 residues. CDR3 loop: CSAPRRRVQETQYF. Written as DNA, the CDR3 is TGCAGTGCTCCTAGACGAAGGGTGCAAGAGACCCAGTACTTC.

This clonotype has a count of ten or more. The chain recombines TRBV6-5 with TRBJ2-7; D remains unclear. In germline, CDR1 is MNHEY, CDR2 SVGAGI. The V and J ends lost 6 bases and 1 base respectively, with 10 bases between them. The CDR3 has 13 amino acids. The CDR3 DNA sequence: TGTGCCAGCAGAGACTCCCTTTCCTACGAGCAGTACTTC. It translates to CASRDSLSYEQYF.

This clonotype was seen only a few times. CDR3 sequence reads: CASSKISAGELFF. The CDR3 DNA sequence: TGTGCCAGCAGCAAAATTAGCGCCGGGGAGCTGTTTTTT. The rearrangement joins TRBV3-1 to TRBJ2-2, with D perhaps TRBD2 (5 bases). CDR3 length: 13 residues. V was cut by 5 bases and J by 6 bases, with 10 bases left in between. Germline lookup yields CDR1 LGHDT and CDR2 YNNKEL (reference sequence). The full variable domain, rest sourced from reference TRBV3-1 and TRBJ2-2, is DTAVSQTPKYLVTQMGNDKSIKCEQNLGHDTMYWYKQDSKKFLKIMFSYNNKELIINETVPNRFSPKSPDKAHLNLHINSLELGDSAVYFCASSKISAGELFFGEGSRLTVL.

This clonotype has at least ten counts. This chain links TRBV5-1 with TRBJ2-7; D not resolved. Trimming stripped 2 bases from V and 2 bases from J, with 5 bases between. The CDR3 has 12 residues. Germline CDR1 and CDR2: SGHRS and YFSETQ. The CDR3 region is CASSFNTYEQYF. The DNA for the CDR3 is TGCGCCAGCAGCTTTAACACCTACGAGCAGTACTTC. The whole variable domain, filled in from reference TRBV5-1 and TRBJ2-7, reads KAGVTQTPRYLIKTRGQQVTLSCSPISGHRSVSWYQQTPGQGLQFLFEYFSETQRNKGNFPGRFSGRQFSNSRSEMNVSTLELGDSALYLCASSFNTYEQYFGPGTRLTVT.

This chain links TRBV7-2 with TRBJ2-3; D possibly corresponds to TRBD1 (6 bases). Trimming removed 4 bases from V and 7 bases from J, with 12 bases in between. This CDR3 has 13 residues. CDR1 is SGHTA and CDR2 is FQGNSA in the germline V gene. CDR3 DNA sequence: TGTGCCAGCAGCTGGCAGGGGATCTATACGCAGTATTTT. Its translation is CASSWQGIYTQYF.

The rearrangement links TRBV30 to TRBJ2-2; a weak D match, TRBD2 (6 bases). With 3 bases removed from V and 2 bases from J, the gap between germline ends came to 13 bases. This CDR3 region has 15 residues. The germline gives CDR1 GTSNPN, CDR2 SVGIG (reference sequence). The CDR3 DNA reads as TGTGCCTGGAGCGCGTACGGGGGAAACACCGGGGAGCTGTTTTTT. Protein: CAWSAYGGNTGELFF.

This clonotype occurred many times. The chain has TRBV28 and TRBJ1-2; tentatively, D is TRBD1 (5 bases). Germline lookup yields CDR1 MDHEN and CDR2 SYDVKM. The CDR3 contains 15 residues. Trimming stripped 6 bases from V and 4 bases from J, with 18 bases between. The chain's CDR3 is CASRVRIHGGYGYTF. CDR3 DNA sequence: TGTGCCAGCAGGGTTAGAATTCATGGGGGCTATGGCTACACCTTC.

This clonotype occurred a few times. The chain is built from TRBV20-1 and TRBJ2-1; TRBD2 matches at 7 bases. The CDR3 spans 14 residues. The germline V gene has CDR1 DFQATT and CDR2 SNEGSKA (reference sequence). The J segment lost 4 bases and the V segment lost 3 bases, leaving 6 bases of the junction unmatched. The CDR3 is CSASGLADYNEQFF. The CDR3 nucleotides read TGCAGTGCTAGTGGTCTAGCGGATTACAATGAGCAGTTCTTC.

There are a few counts of this clonotype. The CDR3 coding sequence is TGCGCCAGCAGCCCCGCGGGGACAGGGAACACCGGGGAGCTGTTTTTT. Its protein is CASSPAGTGNTGELFF. The chain links TRBV5-1 to TRBJ2-2; 8 bases are a match to TRBD1. Per germline, CDR1 SGHRS and CDR2 YFSETQ. The CDR3 is made up of 16 amino acids. J lost 1 base, V lost 4 bases, and 6 bases had no gene match.

This clonotype was detected only a few times. The chain links TRBV11-2 to TRBJ2-3; no clear D gene. Deletions cut 5 bases from V and 6 bases from J, with 12 bases between. The CDR3 totals 13 residues. Germline lookup yields CDR1 SGHAT and CDR2 FQNNGV. CDR3 amino acids: CASSPRTWDTQYF. In DNA, the CDR3 is TGTGCCAGCAGCCCCCGAACTTGGGATACGCAGTATTTT.

The genes are TRBV20-1 and TRBJ2-7; D not certain. The CDR3 extends over 14 amino acids. From germline, CDR1 is DFQATT and CDR2 SNEGSKA (reference sequence). The CDR3 nucleotides are TGCAGCTTCACCGATCCCGGGCGGCCCTACGAGCAGTACTTC. This codes for CSFTDPGRPYEQYF.

The chain uses TRBV5-1 and TRBJ2-6; tentative D call: TRBD2 (5 bases). Trimming removed 4 bases at V and 0 bases at J, with 11 bases between. The CDR3 loop spans 16 amino acids. From germline, CDR1 is SGHRS and CDR2 YFSETQ. The CDR3 region is CASSPGIASGANVLTF. The DNA for the CDR3 is TGCGCCAGCAGCCCCGGGATCGCCTCTGGGGCCAACGTCCTGACTTTC.

There are a few counts of this clonotype. This sequence joins TRBV12-5 and TRBJ2-7; weak D call: TRBD1 (6 bases). Germline V gene data show CDR1 as LGHNT and CDR2 as FRNRAP. Trimming took 6 bases from V and 5 from J, leaving 20 bases between them. The CDR3 contains 15 residues. The CDR3 here is CASGDDVTGVNEQYF. The DNA of the CDR3 is TGTGCTAGTGGGGATGATGTGACAGGAGTCAACGAGCAGTACTTC.

This clonotype was found many times. The chain recombines TRBV28 with TRBJ2-7; D gene uncertain. V dropped 2 bases and J dropped 6 bases, with 8 bases sitting between them. From germline, CDR1 is MDHEN and CDR2 SYDVKM. This CDR3 region has 12 residues. CDR3 in DNA: TGTGCCAGCAGTTTAAGGGCAGTCGAGCAGTACTTC. Its protein is CASSLRAVEQYF.

This chain connects TRBV5-6 to TRBJ1-1; no clear D. There are 14 residues in the CDR3. V lost 4 bases, J lost 3 bases, and 13 bases lay in between. CDR1 and CDR2 from the germline V gene are SGHDT and YYEEEE. The CDR3 DNA reads TGTGCCAGCAGCCCCCCGACTTTCGACACTGAAGCTTTCTTT. Amino acids: CASSPPTFDTEAFF.

This clonotype was picked up a small number of times. This rearrangement joins TRBV18 to TRBJ2-5; D unclear. The CDR3 has 13 residues. Per germline, CDR1 KGHSH and CDR2 LQKENI. The V and J ends lost 3 bases and 0 bases respectively, with 5 bases between them. CDR3 in amino acids: CASSPKYQETQYF. The CDR3 region has the DNA TGTGCCAGCTCACCCAAGTACCAAGAGACCCAGTACTTC.

This clonotype has only a few counts. A read error may explain this, as a much larger clone is one base away. This sequence joins TRBV7-9 and TRBJ2-7; D unclear. This CDR3 is 11 amino acids long. Trimming removed 1 base at V and 5 bases at J, with 3 bases between. CDR1 is SEHNR, CDR2 FQNEAQ, per germline (reference sequence). For the CDR3, the DNA is TGTGCCAGCAGCTTAGACAACGAGCAGTACTTC. Protein sequence: CASSLDNEQYF. Together with reference TRBV7-9 and TRBJ2-7, the CDR3 gives the full variable domain: DTGVSQNPRHKITKRGQNVTFRCDPISEHNRLYWYRQTLGQGPEFLTYFQNEAQLEKSRLLSDRFSAERPKGSFSTLEIQRTEQGDSAMYLCASSLDNEQYFGPGTRLTVT.

This clonotype has just a few counts. This chain uses TRBV24-1 with TRBJ2-1, with 8 nucleotides matching TRBD2. Germline V gene data show CDR1 as KGHDR and CDR2 as SFDVKD. The J segment lost 2 bases and the V segment lost 3 bases, leaving 5 bases of the junction unmatched. The CDR3 extends over 16 amino acids. The CDR3 DNA sequence: TGTGCCACCAGTGATCAAAGCGGGAGAACCTACAATGAGCAGTTCTTC. Amino acids: CATSDQSGRTYNEQFF.

This clonotype was found many times. Here the CDR3 reads CASSPGAYEQYF. The DNA of the CDR3 is TGTGCCAGCAGCCCGGGGGCCTACGAGCAGTACTTC. The chain couples TRBV18 to TRBJ2-7; D may be TRBD2 (6 bases). V lost 8 bases, J lost 2 bases, and 10 bases lay in between. The CDR3 has 12 amino acids. In germline, CDR1 is KGHSH, CDR2 LQKENI.

There are a few counts of this clonotype. The chain couples TRBV4-2 to TRBJ1-2; 8 bases align to TRBD1. The length of the CDR3 is 12 residues. Looked up from germline, CDR1 is LGHNA and CDR2 is YNFKEQ. J was trimmed by 10 bases and V by 2 bases; bases with no gene match: 3. CDR3 in amino acids: CASSQQQGDYTF. In DNA, the CDR3 is TGTGCCAGCAGCCAACAACAGGGGGACTACACCTTC.

This clonotype has ten or more counts. The rearrangement links TRBV5-1 to TRBJ2-3; D remains unclear. Germline loops: CDR1 SGHRS, CDR2 YFSETQ. The CDR3 totals 16 residues. V gave up 6 bases and J gave up 8 bases, with 25 bases separating them. The CDR3 spells CASNQGSSAALRTQYF. The CDR3 region has the DNA TGCGCCAGCAACCAAGGTAGCTCGGCCGCCCTCCGTACGCAGTATTTT.

This clonotype has a handful of counts. This chain uses TRBV7-9 with TRBJ2-3, with 10 bases that match TRBD2. Germline loops: CDR1 SEHNR, CDR2 FQNEAQ (reference sequence). Trimming at V came to 2 bases and at J to 5 bases, leaving 7 bases not matched to a gene. CDR3 size: 16 residues. The CDR3, as DNA: TGTGCCAGCAGCTTATTCCTAGCGGGAGCGAAAGATACGCAGTATTTT. It encodes CASSLFLAGAKDTQYF. Filled out from reference TRBV7-9 and TRBJ2-3, the complete variable domain reads DTGVSQNPRHKITKRGQNVTFRCDPISEHNRLYWYRQTLGQGPEFLTYFQNEAQLEKSRLLSDRFSAERPKGSFSTLEIQRTEQGDSAMYLCASSLFLAGAKDTQYFGPGTRLTVL.

There are a few counts of this clonotype. The genes are TRBV5-1 and TRBJ2-3; D perhaps matches TRBD1 (5 bases). The CDR3 is 14 residues long. The V end lost 0 bases, the J end lost 6 bases, and 11 bases lay between the germline ends. In germline, CDR1 is SGHRS, CDR2 YFSETQ. Here the CDR3 DNA reads TGCGCCAGCAGCTTGGAGGCAGGGCGGGATACGCAGTATTTT. Its translation is CASSLEAGRDTQYF.

There are many counts of this clonotype. This chain links TRBV9 with TRBJ1-1; perhaps TRBD1 as D (5 bases). This CDR3 region has 14 residues. V was trimmed by 2 bases and J by 5 bases, leaving 13 bases between them. Germline-derived CDR1 and CDR2 are SGDLS and YYNGEE. CDR3 region: CASSVGLEGTEAFF. The CDR3 DNA sequence: TGTGCCAGCAGCGTTGGGTTGGAGGGGACTGAAGCTTTCTTT.